The source of this T cell receptor (beta chain) is a study of blood T cell repertoires in COVID-19. Turning to the study itself: There were acute and convalescent COVID-19 samples, and they came from the United States, Italy and Spain.

The CDR3 spans 11 residues. Germline CDR1 SGHTS, CDR2 YDEGEE. V was cut by 9 bases and J by 8 bases, with 14 bases left in between. Authors' analysis steps: Reference gene primer amplification in the assay estimated nucleated cell counts. Repertoires were generated with immunoSEQ multiplex PCR, while TCRdb's copy carries only in-frame clones and drops some. That table is the source of V, J and clone size, and D and trimming were worked out from the DNA. The sample yields about 46,000 clones, 70% to 90% seen once. This receptor was taken from a human donor in a cohort sampled during active COVID-19. The donor label of this sample is uncertain. The gene calls are TRBV5-8 and TRBJ1-2; D possibly corresponds to TRBD1 (6 bases). Sequencing was done on a sample of peripheral blood. CDR3 in DNA: TGTGCCACCTCAGGGGTAGAGGGCTACACCTTC. Amino acids: CATSGVEGYTF.